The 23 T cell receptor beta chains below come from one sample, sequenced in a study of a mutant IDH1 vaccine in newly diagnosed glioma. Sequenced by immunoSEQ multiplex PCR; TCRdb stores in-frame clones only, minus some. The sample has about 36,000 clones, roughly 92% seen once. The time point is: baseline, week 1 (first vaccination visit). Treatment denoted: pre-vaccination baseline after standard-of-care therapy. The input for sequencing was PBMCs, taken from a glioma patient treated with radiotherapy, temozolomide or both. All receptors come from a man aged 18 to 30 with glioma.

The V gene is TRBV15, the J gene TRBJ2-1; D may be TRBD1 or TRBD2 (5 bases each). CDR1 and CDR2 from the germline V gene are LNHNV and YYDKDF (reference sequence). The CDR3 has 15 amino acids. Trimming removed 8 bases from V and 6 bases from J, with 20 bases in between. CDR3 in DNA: TGTGCCACCGCACGGGGCCGATTGTTTTTCAATGAGCAGTTCTTC. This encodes CATARGRLFFNEQFF.

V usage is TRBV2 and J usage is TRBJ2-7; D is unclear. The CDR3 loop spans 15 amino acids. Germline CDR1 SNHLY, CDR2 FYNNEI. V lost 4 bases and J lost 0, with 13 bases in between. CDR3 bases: TGTGCCAGCAGTGTAATAACGAGGTTCTCCTACGAGCAGTACTTC. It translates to CASSVITRFSYEQYF.

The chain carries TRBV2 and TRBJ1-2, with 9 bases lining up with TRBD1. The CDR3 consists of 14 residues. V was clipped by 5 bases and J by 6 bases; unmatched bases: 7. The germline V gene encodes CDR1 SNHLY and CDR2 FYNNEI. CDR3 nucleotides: TGTGCCAGCAGTTTTATAACAGGGGGCGATGGCTACACCTTC. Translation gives CASSFITGGDGYTF.

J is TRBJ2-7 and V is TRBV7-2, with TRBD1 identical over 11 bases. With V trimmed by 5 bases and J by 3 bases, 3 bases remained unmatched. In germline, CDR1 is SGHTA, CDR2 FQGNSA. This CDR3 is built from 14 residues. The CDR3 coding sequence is TGTGCCAGCAGCCCCGGGACAGGGGGCTACGAGCAGTACTTC. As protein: CASSPGTGGYEQYF.

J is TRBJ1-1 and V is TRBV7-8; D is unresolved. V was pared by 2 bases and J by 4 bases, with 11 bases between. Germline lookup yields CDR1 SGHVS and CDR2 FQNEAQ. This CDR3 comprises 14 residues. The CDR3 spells CASSLSGRATEAFF. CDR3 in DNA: TGTGCCAGCAGCTTATCTGGCCGAGCCACTGAAGCTTTCTTT.

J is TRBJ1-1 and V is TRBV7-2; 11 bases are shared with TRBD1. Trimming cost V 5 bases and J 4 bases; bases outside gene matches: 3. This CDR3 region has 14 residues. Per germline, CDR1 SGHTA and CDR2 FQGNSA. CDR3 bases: TGTGCCAGCAGCCCCGGACAGGGGGCCACTGAAGCTTTCTTT. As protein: CASSPGQGATEAFF.

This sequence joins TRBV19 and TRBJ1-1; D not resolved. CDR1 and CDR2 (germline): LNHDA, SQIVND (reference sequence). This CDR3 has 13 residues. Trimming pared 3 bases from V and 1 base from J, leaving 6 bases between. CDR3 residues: CASSISANTEAFF. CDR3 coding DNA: TGTGCCAGTAGTATTTCTGCGAACACTGAAGCTTTCTTT.

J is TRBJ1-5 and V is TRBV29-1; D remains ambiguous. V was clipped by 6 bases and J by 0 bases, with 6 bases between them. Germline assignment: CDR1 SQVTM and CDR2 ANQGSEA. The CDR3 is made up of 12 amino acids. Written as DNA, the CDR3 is TGCAGCGTGGGCTTTAGCAATCAGCCCCAGCATTTT. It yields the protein CSVGFSNQPQHF.

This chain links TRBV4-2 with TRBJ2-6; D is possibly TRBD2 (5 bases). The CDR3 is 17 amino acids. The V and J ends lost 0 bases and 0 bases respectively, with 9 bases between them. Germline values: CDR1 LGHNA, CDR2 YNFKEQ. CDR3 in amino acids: CASSQDRDSSGANVLTF. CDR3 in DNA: TGTGCCAGCAGCCAAGACCGGGATAGCTCTGGGGCCAACGTCCTGACTTTC.

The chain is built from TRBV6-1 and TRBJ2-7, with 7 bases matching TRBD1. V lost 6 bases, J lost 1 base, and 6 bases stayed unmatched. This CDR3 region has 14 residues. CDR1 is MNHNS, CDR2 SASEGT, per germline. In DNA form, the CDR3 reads TGTGCCAGCAGATACGACAGGGTTTCCTACGAGCAGTACTTC. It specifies CASRYDRVSYEQYF.

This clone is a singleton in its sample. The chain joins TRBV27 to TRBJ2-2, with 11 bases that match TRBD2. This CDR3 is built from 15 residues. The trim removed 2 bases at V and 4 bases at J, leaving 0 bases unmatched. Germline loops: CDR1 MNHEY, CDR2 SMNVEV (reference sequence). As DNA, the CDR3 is TGTGCCAGCAGTTTAGGGACTAGCGGCACCGGGGAGCTGTTTTTT. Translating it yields CASSLGTSGTGELFF.

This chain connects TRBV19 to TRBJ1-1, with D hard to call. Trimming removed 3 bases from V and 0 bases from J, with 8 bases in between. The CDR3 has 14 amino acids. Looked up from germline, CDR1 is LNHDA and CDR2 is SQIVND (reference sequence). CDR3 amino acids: CASSIGWMNTEAFF. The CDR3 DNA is TGTGCCAGTAGTATTGGCTGGATGAACACTGAAGCTTTCTTT.

CDR3 loop: CAWSVPTGRHEKLFF. The CDR3 DNA is TGTGCCTGGAGTGTCCCGACAGGGCGGCATGAAAAACTGTTTTTT. The chain uses TRBV30 and TRBJ1-4; 7 bases match TRBD1. The ends lost 0 bases at V and 6 bases at J; junction bases unmatched: 7. The germline CDR1 and CDR2 sequences are GTSNPN and SVGIG (reference sequence). The length of the CDR3 is 15 residues.

The CDR3 DNA follows: TGTGCCAGCATAACAGCGGGAGGATCCTACAATGAGCAGTTCTTC. Its translation: CASITAGGSYNEQFF. The chain carries TRBV6-6 and TRBJ2-1; the match to TRBD2 covers 9 bases. The CDR3 is 15 residues long. From germline, CDR1 is MNHNY and CDR2 SVGAGI (reference sequence). V was pared by 7 bases and J by 1 base, with 5 bases of the junction left unmatched.

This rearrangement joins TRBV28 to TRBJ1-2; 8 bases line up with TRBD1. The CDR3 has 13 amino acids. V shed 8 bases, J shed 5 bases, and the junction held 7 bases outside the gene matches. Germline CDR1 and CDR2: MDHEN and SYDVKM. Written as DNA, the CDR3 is TGTGCCAGCGGAAACGACAGGGGTTATGGCTACACCTTC. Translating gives CASGNDRGYGYTF.

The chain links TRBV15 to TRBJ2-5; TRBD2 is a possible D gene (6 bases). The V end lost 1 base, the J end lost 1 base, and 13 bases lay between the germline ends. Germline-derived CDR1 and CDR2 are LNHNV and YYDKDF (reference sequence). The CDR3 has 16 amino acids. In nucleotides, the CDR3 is TGTGCCACCAGCAGAGGGAGGGGAGTCACCCAAGAGACCCAGTACTTC. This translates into CATSRGRGVTQETQYF.

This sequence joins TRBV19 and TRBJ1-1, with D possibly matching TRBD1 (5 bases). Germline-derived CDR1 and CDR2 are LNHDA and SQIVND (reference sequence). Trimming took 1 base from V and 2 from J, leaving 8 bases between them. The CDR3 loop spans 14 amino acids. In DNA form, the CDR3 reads TGTGCCAGTAGTATAGTGAGGGGAAACACTGAAGCTTTCTTT. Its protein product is CASSIVRGNTEAFF. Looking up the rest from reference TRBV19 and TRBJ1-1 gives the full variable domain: DGGITQSPKYLFRKEGQNVTLSCEQNLNHDAMYWYRQDPGQGLRLIYYSQIVNDFQKGDIAEGYSVSREKKESFPLTVTSAQKNPTAFYLCASSIVRGNTEAFFGQGTRLTVV.

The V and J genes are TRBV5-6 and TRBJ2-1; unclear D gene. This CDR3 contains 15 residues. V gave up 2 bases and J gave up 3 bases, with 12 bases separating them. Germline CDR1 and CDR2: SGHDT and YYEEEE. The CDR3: CASSFGLVVYNEQFF. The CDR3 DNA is TGTGCCAGCAGCTTTGGGCTAGTGGTCTACAATGAGCAGTTCTTC.

The CDR3 is CASSLEGTSGTLGEQYF. In DNA, the CDR3 is TGCGCCAGCAGCTTGGAGGGGACTAGCGGGACCTTGGGCGAGCAGTACTTC. The V call is TRBV5-1, the J call TRBJ2-7, with TRBD2 matching over 13 bases. CDR1 is SGHRS and CDR2 is YFSETQ in the germline V gene. This CDR3 spans 17 amino acids. Losses at the gene ends were 0 bases for V and 6 bases for J; bases not matched to a gene: 9.

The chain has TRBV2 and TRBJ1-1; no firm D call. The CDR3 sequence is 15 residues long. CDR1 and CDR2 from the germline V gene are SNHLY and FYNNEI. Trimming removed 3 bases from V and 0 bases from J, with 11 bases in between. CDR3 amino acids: CASSDGRGMNTEAFF. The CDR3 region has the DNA TGTGCCAGCAGTGACGGACGGGGAATGAACACTGAAGCTTTCTTT.

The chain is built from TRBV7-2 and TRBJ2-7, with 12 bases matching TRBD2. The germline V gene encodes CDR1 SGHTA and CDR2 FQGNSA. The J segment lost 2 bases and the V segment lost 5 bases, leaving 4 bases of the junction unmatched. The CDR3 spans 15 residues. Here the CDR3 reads CASSPGLAGTYEQYF. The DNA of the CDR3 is TGTGCCAGCAGCCCTGGACTAGCGGGGACCTACGAGCAGTACTTC.

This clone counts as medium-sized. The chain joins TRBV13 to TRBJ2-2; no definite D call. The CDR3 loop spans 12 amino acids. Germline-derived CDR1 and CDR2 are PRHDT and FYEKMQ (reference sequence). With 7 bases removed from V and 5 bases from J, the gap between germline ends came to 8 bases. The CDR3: CASTEFTGELFF. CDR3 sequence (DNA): TGTGCCAGCACCGAGTTTACCGGGGAGCTGTTTTTT.

CDR3 bases: TGTGCCAGCAGCCAAGGCGGGGCCAGGGAAGAGACCCAGTACTTC. This encodes CASSQGGAREETQYF. This rearrangement joins TRBV4-2 to TRBJ2-5; D perhaps matches TRBD2 (6 bases). Germline V gives CDR1 LGHNA, CDR2 YNFKEQ. The V gene lost 1 base and the J gene lost 3 bases, with 12 bases spanning the gap. The CDR3 length is 15 residues.